Listed below are T cell receptor beta chains from one sample, sequenced in a study of blood T cell repertoires in COVID-19. Profiling relied on immunoSEQ multiplex PCR, and the TCRdb table lists in-frame clones only, not all of them. The sample has tens of thousands of clones; roughly 85% are singletons. What was sequenced was peripheral blood. Receptors were obtained from a human donor in a cohort sampled during active COVID-19. The CDR3 runs from the conserved cysteine through the conserved F or W. Each record gives: V gene, clone size, CDR3 length, CDR3 protein. Size values are once, few and many counts, or a class for expanded clones, and some rows have none.

V gene: TRBV19
clone size: NA
CDR3 length: 15
CDR3 protein: CASSPGQGYNSPLHF

V gene: TRBV2
clone size: NA
CDR3 length: 13
CDR3 protein: CASSPESGNTIYF

V gene: TRBV3-1/TRBV3-2
clone size: NA
CDR3 length: 16
CDR3 protein: CASSQLPSGAYNEQFF

V gene: TRBV10-3
clone size: once
CDR3 length: 15
CDR3 protein: CAISESWEGMETQYF

V gene: TRBV27
clone size: NA
CDR3 length: 16
CDR3 protein: CASSPSLRGPTYEQYF

V gene: TRBV5-4
clone size: NA
CDR3 length: 13
CDR3 protein: CASSPSSENIQYF

V gene: TRBV19
clone size: NA
CDR3 length: 15
CDR3 protein: CASSIAPGIRETQYF

V gene: TRBV28
clone size: few
CDR3 length: 12
CDR3 protein: CATGNSNQPQHF

V gene: TRBV6-6
clone size: NA
CDR3 length: 15
CDR3 protein: CASSYMSSGRGTQYF

V gene: TRBV12-3/TRBV12-4
clone size: NA
CDR3 length: 12
CDR3 protein: CASKRVGLEQYF

V gene: TRBV7-9
clone size: NA
CDR3 length: 14
CDR3 protein: CASSQGLQTDTQYF

V gene: TRBV3-1/TRBV3-2
clone size: NA
CDR3 length: 16
CDR3 protein: CASSQGTAGGQDTQYF

V gene: TRBV11-3
clone size: NA
CDR3 length: 14
CDR3 protein: CASSPGGEGTEAFF

V gene: TRBV6-5
clone size: NA
CDR3 length: 15
CDR3 protein: CASSPDRAPYQPQHF

V gene: TRBV6-2/TRBV6-3
clone size: NA
CDR3 length: 16
CDR3 protein: CASSYGTGGTNEKLFF

V gene: TRBV5-1
clone size: NA
CDR3 length: 17
CDR3 protein: CASSSRTSGRSPGAQYF

V gene: TRBV6-2/TRBV6-3
clone size: NA
CDR3 length: 20
CDR3 protein: CASSYTRTGPTQSRRDGYTF

V gene: TRBV9
clone size: NA
CDR3 length: 17
CDR3 protein: CASSPTFAASGGYEQYF

V gene: TRBV30
clone size: NA
CDR3 length: 13
CDR3 protein: CAWKGGDYNEQFF

V gene: TRBV9
clone size: NA
CDR3 length: 15
CDR3 protein: CASSTGQASYNEQFF

V gene: TRBV28
clone size: NA
CDR3 length: 17
CDR3 protein: CASSSTGGGRGSYEQYF

V gene: TRBV11-2
clone size: once
CDR3 length: 13
CDR3 protein: CASSQDRSNEQFF

V gene: TRBV7-9
clone size: NA
CDR3 length: 14
CDR3 protein: CASSSSSGNYEQYF

V gene: TRBV7-6
clone size: NA
CDR3 length: 15
CDR3 protein: CASSGLAASYNEQFF

V gene: TRBV7-9
clone size: once
CDR3 length: 14
CDR3 protein: CATTFRTSGDTQYF

V gene: TRBV28
clone size: NA
CDR3 length: 14
CDR3 protein: CASSEGRGAGELFF